What follows are 21 T cell receptor beta chains derived from one specimen sequenced in a study of T cell responses to AZD1222 COVID-19 vaccine. Repertoires were generated with immunoSEQ multiplex PCR, while TCRdb's copy carries only in-frame clones and drops some. The sample includes roughly 110,000 clones, around 91% of them seen just once. The source material was peripheral blood, sampled on day 0 of AZD1222 vaccination. These TCRs come from an adult in good health.

The chain combines TRBV7-3 with TRBJ2-7, with TRBD1 matching over 9 bases. Looked up from germline, CDR1 is SGHTA and CDR2 is FQGTGA. J lost 3 bases, V lost 2 bases, and 2 bases had no gene match. This CDR3 has 14 residues. CDR3 region: CASSLGGQGYEQYF. The DNA for the CDR3 is TGTGCCAGCAGCTTAGGGGGACAGGGCTACGAGCAGTACTTC.

This rearrangement joins TRBV9 to TRBJ2-1, with 8 positions matching TRBD2. The length of the CDR3 is 15 residues. The trim removed 3 bases at V and 6 bases at J, leaving 8 bases unmatched. CDR1 and CDR2 (germline): SGDLS, YYNGEE. CDR3 nucleotides: TGTGCCAGCAGCGCCTCGGGGGGGCCTCGCAATGAGCAGTTCTTC. Protein: CASSASGGPRNEQFF. Looking up the rest from reference TRBV9 and TRBJ2-1 gives the full variable domain: DSGVTQTPKHLITATGQRVTLRCSPRSGDLSVYWYQQSLDQGLQFLIQYYNGEERAKGNILERFSAQQFPDLHSELNLSSLELGDSALYFCASSASGGPRNEQFFGPGTRLTVL.

The chain has TRBV5-4 and TRBJ1-1; the D is unclear. From germline, CDR1 is SGHNT and CDR2 YYREEE (reference sequence). Trimming left V 0 bases short and J 5 bases short, with 11 bases between. The CDR3 consists of 14 residues. The CDR3 region is CASSLDIERTEAFF. Written as DNA, the CDR3 is TGTGCCAGCAGCTTGGACATTGAGAGAACTGAAGCTTTCTTT.

The V call is TRBV9, the J call TRBJ1-2; D is possibly TRBD1 (6 bases). The V and J ends lost 0 bases and 3 bases respectively, with 9 bases between them. The germline V gene has CDR1 SGDLS and CDR2 YYNGEE. This CDR3 contains 14 residues. CDR3 sequence (DNA): TGTGCCAGCAGCGTAGATTCAGGGGACTATGGCTACACCTTC. Encoded protein: CASSVDSGDYGYTF.

The gene calls are TRBV7-9 and TRBJ1-4; D is ambiguous. Trimming cost V 5 bases and J 3 bases, with 13 bases left between them. The CDR3 consists of 15 residues. Germline values: CDR1 SEHNR, CDR2 FQNEAQ (reference sequence). The CDR3 nucleotides read TGTGCCAGCAGCCCCTCGGGAAATTCTAATGAAAAACTGTTTTTT. This sequence encodes CASSPSGNSNEKLFF.

This clone was picked up one time. The CDR3 nucleotides read TGCGCCAGCAGCTCCAGGGGGAACGACTGGCAGTTCTTC. Translation: CASSSRGNDWQFF. The V and J genes are TRBV5-1 and TRBJ2-1, with 7 bases fitting TRBD1. CDR3 size: 13 residues. Germline-derived CDR1 and CDR2 are SGHRS and YFSETQ. Trimming cost V 3 bases and J 12 bases; bases outside gene matches: 9.

A word on this clone: The sample contains more than one DNA sequence encoding this CDR3. The chain has TRBV6-5 and TRBJ1-5, with D possibly matching TRBD1 (5 bases). V lost 4 bases and J 4 bases, leaving 5 bases between the germline ends. Germline CDR1 MNHEY, CDR2 SVGAGI. CDR3 length equals 12 residues. The CDR3 coding sequence is TGTGCCAGCAGTTCAGGGAATCAGCCCCAGCATTTT. Translated: CASSSGNQPQHF.

This clone was detected once. CDR3 sequence reads: CASSVVGGRETQYF. The CDR3, as DNA: TGTGCCAGCAGCGTAGTGGGGGGCCGAGAGACCCAGTACTTC. The chain has TRBV9 and TRBJ2-5; D is tentatively TRBD1 or TRBD2 (6 bases each). This CDR3 region has 14 residues. Trimming left V 0 bases short and J 4 bases short, with 10 bases between. The germline gives CDR1 SGDLS, CDR2 YYNGEE.

The genes are TRBV3-1 (or the pseudogene TRBV3-2) and TRBJ1-2; D is uncertain. Trimming removed 0 bases from V and 5 bases from J, with 10 bases in between. CDR3 size: 14 residues. Germline V lookup: CDR1 LGHDT, CDR2 YNNKEL (reference sequence). The CDR3 protein is CASSQDWQGYGYTF. CDR3 coding DNA: TGTGCCAGCAGCCAAGATTGGCAAGGTTATGGCTACACCTTC.

The CDR3 loop is CASSSSGGLQETQYF. The CDR3 DNA follows: TGTGCCAGCAGCTCTAGCGGGGGGCTTCAAGAGACCCAGTACTTC. The genes are TRBV7-8 and TRBJ2-5; 11 bases line up with TRBD2. Germline V gene data show CDR1 as SGHVS and CDR2 as FQNEAQ. This CDR3 comprises 15 residues. V lost 4 bases to trimming and J lost 2 bases; unmatched junction nucleotides: 3.

The chain recombines TRBV9 with TRBJ2-2, with D perhaps matching TRBD2 (6 bases). The V gene lost 1 base and the J gene lost 9 bases, with 16 bases spanning the gap. Germline V gives CDR1 SGDLS, CDR2 YYNGEE. CDR3 length equals 15 residues. The CDR3 region has the DNA TGTGCCAGCAGCGTAACGGCGGCGGGGCACCGGGAGCTGTTTTTT. Translation: CASSVTAAGHRELFF.

This clone has just a few counts. The rearrangement links TRBV2 to TRBJ2-3, with TRBD1 identical over 9 bases. Germline V gene data show CDR1 as SNHLY and CDR2 as FYNNEI. The CDR3 covers 15 residues. V lost 6 bases, J lost 7 bases, and 11 bases stayed unmatched. In DNA, the CDR3 is TGTGCCAGCAGAGTCGGACAGGGGAGGAGCAATACGCAGTATTTT. It yields the protein CASRVGQGRSNTQYF.

The CDR3, as DNA: TGTGCCACTCACAGGGACACTGAAGCTTTCTTT. Translated: CATHRDTEAFF. The chain is built from TRBV28 and TRBJ1-1; D may be TRBD1 (6 bases). This CDR3 spans 11 amino acids. V was clipped by 10 bases and J by 3 bases, with 9 bases between them. The V gene's germline CDR1 is MDHEN and CDR2 SYDVKM.

The chain employs TRBV7-9 and TRBJ1-6; D is perhaps TRBD1 (5 bases). The CDR3 spans 13 residues. Germline V gene data show CDR1 as SEHNR and CDR2 as FQNEAQ (reference sequence). V shed 1 base and J shed 10 bases, with 8 bases lying between them. The chain's CDR3 is CASSLDGGSPLHF. CDR3 DNA sequence: TGTGCCAGCAGCTTAGATGGGGGGTCACCCCTCCACTTT.

The J gene is TRBJ2-3, the V gene TRBV5-1; TRBD1 is a possible D gene (6 bases). Trimming removed 4 bases at V and 2 bases at J, with 17 bases between. Per the germline V gene, CDR1 is SGHRS and CDR2 is YFSETQ. The CDR3 sequence is 16 residues long. CDR3 coding DNA: TGCGCCAGCAGCCTAACCCCAGGGGACCCCACAGATACGCAGTATTTT. As protein: CASSLTPGDPTDTQYF.

The chain is built from TRBV5-1 and TRBJ2-3; D might be TRBD1 (6 bases). Trimming cost V 4 bases and J 2 bases, with 14 bases left between them. Looked up from germline, CDR1 is SGHRS and CDR2 is YFSETQ. This CDR3 contains 15 residues. This CDR3 reads CASSTQGIHTDTQYF. As DNA, the CDR3 is TGCGCCAGCAGCACACAGGGTATCCACACAGATACGCAGTATTTT.

This chain uses TRBV7-2 with TRBJ1-1; 7 nucleotides align to TRBD1. V shed 5 bases, J shed 5 bases, and the junction held 2 bases outside the gene matches. Germline V gene data show CDR1 as SGHTA and CDR2 as FQGNSA. The CDR3 runs 12 residues. The CDR3 sequence is CASSETGTEAFF. The CDR3, as DNA: TGTGCCAGCAGCGAGACAGGGACTGAAGCTTTCTTT.

V gene TRBV4-1 combines with J gene TRBJ2-5; 8 nucleotides agree with TRBD2. Germline CDR1 MGHRA, CDR2 YSYEKL. V gave up 1 base and J gave up 5 bases; unmatched junction bases: 9. The CDR3 is 16 residues long. CDR3 protein: CASSQVSGTGGETQYF. The DNA for the CDR3 is TGCGCCAGCAGCCAAGTCTCCGGGACGGGAGGGGAGACCCAGTACTTC.

This chain uses TRBV19 with TRBJ2-7, with 8 bases that match TRBD2. J gave up 0 bases and V 3 bases, and 7 bases lay outside the gene matches. Germline lookup yields CDR1 LNHDA and CDR2 SQIVND (reference sequence). The CDR3 contains 16 residues. The CDR3 DNA reads TGTGCCAGTAGTATGGGCGGGGGGCTTACCTCCTACGAGCAGTACTTC. Its translation is CASSMGGGLTSYEQYF.

This clone was counted once. The J gene is TRBJ2-7, the V gene TRBV5-5; 8 bases map to TRBD1. This CDR3 contains 14 residues. J was trimmed by 3 bases and V by 4 bases; bases with no gene match: 6. Germline CDR1 is SGHKS and CDR2 is YYEKEE (reference sequence). The CDR3 nucleotides read TGTGCCAGCAGCACCGACAGGGGCGTCTACGAGCAGTACTTC. Residues: CASSTDRGVYEQYF.

Remarks on this clone: This specimen includes other DNA sequences encoding the same CDR3. The CDR3 coding sequence is TGTGCCAGTAGTATAGGGGGCCGGGAGAACACTGAAGCTTTCTTT. It is translated as CASSIGGRENTEAFF. V usage is TRBV19 and J usage is TRBJ1-1; weak D call: TRBD1 (5 bases). This CDR3 is 15 amino acids long. Trimming removed 1 base at V and 1 base at J, with 10 bases between. Germline V lookup: CDR1 LNHDA, CDR2 SQIVND (reference sequence).